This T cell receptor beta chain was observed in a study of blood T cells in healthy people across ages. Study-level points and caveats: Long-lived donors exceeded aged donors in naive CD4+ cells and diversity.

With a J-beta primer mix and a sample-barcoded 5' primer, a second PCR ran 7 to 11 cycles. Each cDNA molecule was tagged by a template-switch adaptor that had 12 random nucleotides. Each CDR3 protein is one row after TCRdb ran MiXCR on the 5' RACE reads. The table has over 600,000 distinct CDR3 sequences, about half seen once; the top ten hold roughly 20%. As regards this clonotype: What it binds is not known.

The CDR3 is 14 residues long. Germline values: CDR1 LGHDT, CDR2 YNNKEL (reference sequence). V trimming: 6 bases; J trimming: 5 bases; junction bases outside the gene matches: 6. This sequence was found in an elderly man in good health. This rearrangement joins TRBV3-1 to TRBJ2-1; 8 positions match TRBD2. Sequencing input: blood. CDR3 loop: CASRLLAEHNEQFF. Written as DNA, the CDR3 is TGTGCCAGCAGACTACTAGCGGAGCACAATGAGCAGTTCTTC.